This T cell receptor beta chain was found in a study of cytomegalovirus exposure and HLA in healthy donors (dated by TCRdb to about 2017). As for the study more broadly: An earlier analysis of about 530 of the donors reported approximately 300 Gb of sequence data and 95 million to 120 million unique TCR beta sequences obtained from around 180 million T cells. Approximately 310 gigabases of sequencing data and tens of millions of unique TCR sequences were included in an early release covering roughly 600 HLA-typed donors. The genetic ancestry cluster associated with self-reported Caucasian donors included 80% to 90% of the roughly 400 genotyped donors. The study aimed to test whether signatures of past pathogen exposure could be identified by cataloging public T cell receptors. The T cell repertoires of several hundred subjects were profiled by immunosequencing and related to cytomegalovirus serostatus. Along with the approximately 650-subject first cohort, a separate validation cohort of around 110 different subjects was used. To predict cytomegalovirus infection status, the study brought together high-throughput TCR immunosequencing, statistical association of individual TCRs with disease status, and machine learning. In a later analysis, previously published TCR beta repertoires from more than 500 donors were re-analyzed and high-resolution HLA genotyping was added so that TCR occurrence patterns could be studied. The later analysis used no new phenotypic data to find candidate immune exposures, relying instead on TCR beta sequences and their occurrence across donors. An earlier analysis of 587 of the donors used high-throughput TCR beta sequencing to judge whether each TCR beta V gene segment behaved as functional or pseudogenic. Donor age, sex, ethnicity and CMV serostatus were collected together with the repertoire data. In a later genetic analysis, genome-wide SNP genotypes for about 65% of the roughly 700 donors were used, and that subset was treated as a discovery cohort. All discovery cohort repertoires had been generated on a single sequencing platform. HLA typing included class I and class II loci at four-digit resolution. Typing coverage varied by locus: roughly 629-630 donors for A, B, C, DRB1 and DQB1; approximately 560 for DQA1; more than 600 for DPA1; 450 to 480 for DPB1. Roughly five DR-DQ haplotypes were treated as single units for association and clustering because of strong linkage in the cohort. Among some 410 genotyped donors of the cohort, an average of approximately 220,000 unique TCR beta nucleotide sequences was sequenced per donor, of which roughly 17% were non-productive.

To prepare the library, the immunoSEQ multiplex PCR assay was applied. For the multiplex PCR, a mixture combining 60 forward primers for TCR Vbeta segments and 13 reverse primers for TCR Jbeta segments was used. The CDR3 region of rearranged TCR beta genes was amplified from genomic DNA with a multiplex PCR assay. Amplified TCR beta libraries were sequenced as 87-base-pair reads on the Illumina HiSeq System. In the paper's pipeline: Across the 700 or so repertoires, a later analysis counted around 80 million unique TCR beta chains, around 11 million of which were shared by at least two donors. To remove PCR and sequencing errors, raw reads were error-corrected and collapsed into unique sequences using a nearest-neighbor algorithm that merged closely related sequences. To assign V, D and J gene segments, CDR3 sequences were aligned to IMGT reference sequences. Each retained sequence needed at least a six-nucleotide match to both a V gene segment and a J gene segment. Rearrangements were called productive when the CDR3 lacked stop codons and stayed in frame with V and J; all others were non-productive. CDR3 was defined by IMGT convention, running from the second conserved V-encoded cysteine to the conserved J-encoded phenylalanine. Sequences without an unambiguous match to a single V gene segment were excluded from the earlier analysis of 587 of the donors. An earlier analysis of over 450 of the donors classified V segments as functional when productive rearrangements were above 56.7% and as segregating when the standard deviation between donors was above 5%. To diagnose cytomegalovirus status from the catalog of TCR beta chain sequences, a statistical classification framework was built. In a later analysis, V and J genes were assigned by comparing TCR nucleotide sequences against IMGT/GENE-DB human TR gene sequences. The TCRdist pipeline was used in a later analysis to assign CDR3 sequences and most-parsimonious VDJ recombination scenarios. In a later analysis, each TCR beta chain was defined by its CDR3 amino acid sequence together with its V-gene family, and reads lacking a unique V-gene family were excluded. A later analysis removed 500 to 650 highly shared, low-generation-probability nucleotide sequences to deal with suspected cross-contamination and a sequencing artifact. For each public chain, a later analysis derived a clonal expansion index from normalized ranks of inferred template counts within each repertoire. In a later analysis, generation probabilities were computed using a VDJ recombination model fitted to out-of-frame rearrangements, and the results were checked against IGoR. Hypergeometric tests were used in a later analysis to score TCR-TCR, TCR-HLA and TCR-CMV co-occurrence, with a repertoire-size bias correction applied to the TCR pairs. A later analysis estimated false discovery rates by permuting HLA or CMV assignments 20 times. In a later analysis, co-occurring TCRs were grouped using DBSCAN, with TCRdist sequence similarity added in when clustering inside HLA-allele-positive subsets. Co-occurrence clustering excluded repertoires with fewer than 30,000 or more than 120,000 public chains, plus five with anomalous nucleotide sharing. TCRdb took over this immuneACCESS table, retaining in-frame rearrangements with V and J assigned. Such tables are incomplete; in checked studies, under half of the missing clones stem from an unresolved V gene, and the remainder is unexplained. Clone size and the V and J calls come from that table; the DNA yielded D and trimming. Within this sample are hundreds of thousands of clones, with around 80% of them counted one time only. The ten largest account for more than 0.5% of the sample.

The cohort consisted of 666 healthy bone marrow donors. At the time of sampling, all cohort members were nominally healthy, though unrecorded immune exposures were likely present. The donor tested CMV seronegative and was one of the 352 seronegative cohort members. A peripheral blood sample was collected from each donor, and TCR beta sequencing was performed on peripheral blood mononuclear cells. Genomic DNA was extracted from the blood cell samples with the Qiagen DNeasy Blood Extraction Kit. Here is what the overall study found, with its caveats: A further reported finding was that TCR beta sequences accurately predicted the HLA-A and HLA-B alleles for most subjects in the first cohort. The only immune exposure information available for the cohort was CMV serostatus. A later analysis found that most CMV-associated TCR beta chains appeared HLA-restricted, with HLA associations seemingly driven largely by CMV exposure. A total of around 150 TCR beta chains were listed by the study as associated with cytomegalovirus. A later analysis found that TCR association rates varied across HLA loci, with DRB1 alleles showing the most associated TCRs and HLA-C alleles the fewest. While some public TCRs were present in many individuals, most TCR sequences turned up only very rarely across donors. The earlier analysis of 587 of the donors excluded over 15 rarely observed V segments, including chromosome 9 orphons, because counts were too low. An association between a missense DCLRE1C variant and V-gene and J-gene trimming of TCR beta chains was found in a later genetic analysis and replicated in an independent cohort. Only TCR beta chains were sequenced in this cohort, and the absence of alpha or paired-chain data limited detectable features. In a later analysis, over 15,000 TCR beta sequences were associated with specific HLA alleles at a false discovery rate of 0.05. A few of the identified cytomegalovirus-associated TCR beta chains were confirmed in vitro to be specific for cytomegalovirus antigens. When HLA alleles, especially DR and DQ, strongly co-occurred, attributing TCR associations to individual alleles was difficult. An earlier analysis of roughly 570 of the donors showed that most TCR beta V segments appeared in productive rearrangements either about 87% or about 30% of the time, which broadly matched IMGT annotations. A later analysis found that HLA-associated TCR beta chains were more clonally expanded and had lower generation probabilities than equally common non-associated chains. The classifier was reported to diagnose cytomegalovirus status with high specificity and sensitivity in both the original and validation cohorts. Because HLA typing was missing for some donors at each locus, association tests included only the typed subset. According to a later analysis, parvovirus B19, influenza, CMV and Epstein-Barr virus appeared linked to several top co-occurrence clusters. The authors suggested that the approach could potentially be extended to other disease states and immunological phenotypes. Linkage disequilibrium might explain the correlated functional status among segregating V segments, but an unknown experimental factor could not be ruled out. In a later genetic analysis, fewer N-insertions in productive TCRs were reported among donors in an Asian-associated ancestry cluster than the roughly 670-donor mean. Because the 87-base-pair reads could not distinguish some IMGT-functional V segments, including TRBV6-2 and TRBV6-3, those segments were excluded. Sequencing depth was assumed to be roughly uniform across donors in the presence/absence analyses, though that assumption may not hold. A group of highly shared sequence variants was considered likely to be a technical artifact of the sequencing pipeline.

Points on this clone: What antigen it recognizes has not been identified. Per-base quality was not reported, and no clone a single base away is much larger than it.

Spanning cysteine to phenylalanine, the CDR3 consists of 12 amino acids. The DNA shown is the 36-base CDR3, in frame from base 1. Reading the germline V gene gives CDR1 MDHEN and CDR2 SYDVKM. The V end loses 5 bases and the J end loses 2 bases, and a stretch of 3 bases separates them. The receptor was isolated from a woman in her 40s in good health and CMV-seronegative. The sequenced material came from PBMCs. The chain uses TRBV28 and TRBJ2-2, with the D gene not confidently named. For the CDR3, the sequence is CASSRNTGELFF. The DNA sequence is given as TGTGCCAGCAGTCGTAACACCGGGGAGCTGTTTTTT. Reference TRBV28 and TRBJ2-2 proteins supply the regions before and after the CDR3; the full variable domain is: DVKVTQSSRYLVKRTGEKVFLECVQDMDHENMFWYRQDPGLGLRLIYFSYDVKMKEKGDIPEGYSVSREKKERFSLILESASTNQTSMYLCASSRNTGELFFGEGSRLTVL.